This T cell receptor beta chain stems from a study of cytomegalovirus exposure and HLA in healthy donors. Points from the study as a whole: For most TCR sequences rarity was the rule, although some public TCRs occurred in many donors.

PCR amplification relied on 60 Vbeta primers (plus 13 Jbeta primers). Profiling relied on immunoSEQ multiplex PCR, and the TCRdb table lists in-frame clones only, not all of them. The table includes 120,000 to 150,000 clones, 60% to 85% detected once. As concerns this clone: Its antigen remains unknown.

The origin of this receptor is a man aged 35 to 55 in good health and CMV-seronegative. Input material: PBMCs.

The CDR3 DNA sequence: TGTGCCAGCAGTTTGGCAGGGTTTGGGGAGCTGTTTTTT. Residues: CASSLAGFGELFF. The V call is TRBV28, the J call TRBJ2-2; D possibly corresponds to TRBD1 (5 bases). The ends were cut back, 3 bases at V and 8 bases at J, with 10 bases in the middle. CDR3 length equals 13 residues. Germline loops: CDR1 MDHEN, CDR2 SYDVKM.